This entry describes one T cell receptor (beta chain). Its antigen is not identified. The data derive from a study of cytomegalovirus exposure and HLA in healthy donors. Findings and caveats of the study: Usually a TCR sequence was rare, but some public TCRs were found in many donors.

Sequencing used immunoSEQ multiplex PCR; TCRdb keeps in-frame clones, though not all of them. This table holds 330,000 or so clones, around 86% found once. CDR3 length: 11 residues. Unmatched junction bases numbered 2, after V lost 3 bases and J lost 14 bases. Germline V gene lookup returns CDR1 MGHRA and CDR2 YSYEKL. This clonotype was sampled from a woman aged 18 to 35 in good health and CMV-seronegative. V gene TRBV4-1 combines with J gene TRBJ2-3; 10 bases align to TRBD1. The specimen was PBMCs. CDR3 sequence: CASSHRDRGYF. CDR3 nucleotides: TGCGCCAGCAGCCACCGGGACAGGGGGTATTTT.